This entry describes one TCR beta chain. What this receptor recognizes is not known. There are no base qualities to consult, and no much larger clone falls within one base. The entry originates in a study of shared clonotypes between healthy human individuals (TCRdb year 2020). At the level of the whole study: A couple of women and a few men aged 18 to 49 years were included in the cohort. Per donor, three plates each were used for CD4 naive and CD4 memory, two for CD8 naive, and one for CD8 memory. To estimate repertoire size and how much clonotype sharing occurs between individuals, the study deeply sequenced the blood TCR repertoires of roughly 5 healthy adults. Libraries were prepared and TCR repertoires were sequenced by different laboratories using diverse techniques, in order to increase sequencing depth and limit assay-specific biases. Between about 0.8 and 9 billion PBMCs per donor were obtained by leukapheresis. Overall study results and their limits: Compared with non-shared clonotypes, the clonotypes found in all four sorted-subset donors had higher generation probabilities. The small number of donors limited the genetic and exposure-history diversity represented. Pairwise subsampling led to the expectation that sequencing depth would affect the degree of clonotype sharing among donors. Sampling was restricted to blood, and TCR repertoires in tissues likely differ from the TCR repertoires found in blood. Naive subsets generally had larger estimated clonotype richness than memory subsets. About 5% of naive CD4, 3.5% of naive CD8, about 2.5% of memory CD4, and more than 0.35% of memory CD8 clonotypes were shared across four donors. Rarefaction of sorted-subset datasets indicated incomplete sequencing despite the large sequencing depth.

Using the deep immunoSEQ assay, TCR CDR3 regions were amplified from genomic DNA by multiplex PCR. For each cell subset, the extracted genomic DNA was distributed evenly across all wells of several immunoSEQ 96-well plates, and each plate served as one replicate. For sorted subsets, around 0.2 ug of genomic DNA, equivalent to some 30,000 T cell genomes, went into each replicate PCR. The purified libraries were quantified using a Qubit 3.0 fluorometer, sized with a Bioanalyzer 2100, and then quantified again using the KAPA Library Quantification kit. Every immunoSEQ 96-well plate was sequenced on a dedicated single-read 150-cycle Illumina NextSeq 550 flow cell. Processing in the source paper ran as follows. Because the immunoSEQ output included only junctional sequences and no quality scores, the filtering could not be the same as the filtering used for full-length reads. Sequences were annotated with PyIR, a Python wrapper for IgBLAST v1.9, using IMGT germline references to assign V/J genes and CDR3. Reads were filtered out if the reads had weak V/J assignments (E-value above 1e-6), no CDR3, stop codons, out-of-frame junctions, or ambiguous translated residues. V3J clonotypes were defined as sequences sharing an identical inferred V gene, J gene, and CDR3 amino acid sequence. Percentage overlap between repertoires was calculated by dividing the number of shared unique clonotypes by the size of the smaller repertoire. Richness of each repertoire was evaluated using RTK rarefaction, the Chao1 estimator, and Recon v2.1 estimates of unobserved clonotypes. For all TCRbeta clonotypes obtained by the gDNA method from a few donors, generation probabilities were computed with OLGA. TCRdb's version of the immuneACCESS table is confined to in-frame rearrangements and falls short of the full clone set. An unresolved V gene accounts for under half of the shortfall where checked; the remainder is of unknown origin. The D gene and trimming were derived from the DNA, and the V and J assignments and clone size from that table. This sample comprises fewer than 3 million clones, less than 95% of them detected only once. About 0.41% of the sample is held by the ten biggest clonotypes.

The CDR3 covers 13 residues, taking in both the cysteine and the phenylalanine. The entry retains the CDR3 DNA only, 39 bases that are in frame from base 1. The germline V gene encodes CDR1 ENHRY and CDR2 SYGVKD. The donors were healthy, HIV-negative adults who had no recently reported acute infections or vaccinations. Every donor was a Caucasian adult living in Nashville, Tennessee, USA. CD4+ T cells were enriched by magnetic negative selection; naive cells were then positively selected on CD45RA, and the negative fraction formed the memory subset. After blood collection by leukapheresis, PBMCs were isolated using Ficoll-Histopaque density gradient centrifugation and then cryopreserved in the vapor phase of liquid nitrogen. Analytical flow cytometry was used to check the purity and quantity of every magnetically sorted T cell population. Genomic DNA was isolated from each sorted fraction and quantified by UV absorbance on a Nanodrop 2000c.

The source is a man between 18 and 29 years old in good health. Some clones in this sample may be carry-over from other donors' samples. The sequenced material came from naive CD4+ T cells from PBMCs. Interpreted using the paper, the cell subset or site label stands for: CD45RA+ positively selected. The rearrangement combines TRBV10-3 with TRBJ2-7, with the D segment possibly TRBD1 or TRBD2, each aligning over 5 bases. The base sequence is TGTGCACTCCCGGGACGAAACCCCGAAGAGCAGTACTTC. Its translation reads: CALPGRNPEEQYF.